This T cell receptor (beta chain) is drawn from a study of OX40 agonist ivuxolimab in advanced cancers. Study-wide results and caveats: At doses 0.1 to 3.0 mg/kg, CD4+ and CD8+ clones expanded.

This CDR3 has 13 amino acids. The germline V gene encodes CDR1 LNHDA and CDR2 SQIVND (reference sequence). V was pared by 3 bases and J by 4 bases, with 10 bases between. Notes on this clone: As yet, its antigen is unknown.

Baseline, cycle 4 day 1, and cycle 7 day 1 were the blood sampling points. Measured with immunoSEQ multiplex PCR; TCRdb has only the in-frame clones, and not every one. The repertoire has 60,000 to 75,000 clones, approximately 80% of them found once; the top ten carry approximately 1%. The sequence was obtained from an adult with an advanced solid tumor such as melanoma, head and neck, liver or kidney cancer. The rearrangement uses TRBV19 and TRBJ2-7, with a possible D match to TRBD1 (6 bases). The sample was CD4+ or CD8+ T cells sorted from blood, taken in a trial of the OX40 agonist ivuxolimab. CDR3 residues: CASSIRQDYEQYF. The CDR3 coding sequence is TGTGCCAGTAGTATTAGACAGGATTACGAGCAGTACTTC.